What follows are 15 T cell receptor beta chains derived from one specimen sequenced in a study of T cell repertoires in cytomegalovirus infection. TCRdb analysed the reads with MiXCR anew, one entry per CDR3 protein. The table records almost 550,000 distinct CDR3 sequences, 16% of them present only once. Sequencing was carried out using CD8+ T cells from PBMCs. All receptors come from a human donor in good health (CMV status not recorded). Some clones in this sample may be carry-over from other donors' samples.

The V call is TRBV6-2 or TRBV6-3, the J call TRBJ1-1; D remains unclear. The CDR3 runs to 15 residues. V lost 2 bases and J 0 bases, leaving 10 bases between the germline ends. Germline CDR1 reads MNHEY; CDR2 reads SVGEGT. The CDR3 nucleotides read TGTGCCAGCAGTTACAGGGTCAGGATGAACACTGAAGCTTTCTTT. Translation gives CASSYRVRMNTEAFF.

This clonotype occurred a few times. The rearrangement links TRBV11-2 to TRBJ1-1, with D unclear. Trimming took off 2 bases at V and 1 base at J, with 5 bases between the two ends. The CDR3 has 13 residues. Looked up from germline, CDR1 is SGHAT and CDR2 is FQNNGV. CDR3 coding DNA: TGTGCCAGCAGCTTAATGACGAACACTGAAGCTTTCTTT. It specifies CASSLMTNTEAFF. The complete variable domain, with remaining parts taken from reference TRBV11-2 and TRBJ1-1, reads EAGVAQSPRYKIIEKRQSVAFWCNPISGHATLYWYQQILGQGPKLLIQFQNNGVVDDSQLPKDRFSAERLKGVDSTLKIQPAKLEDSAVYLCASSLMTNTEAFFGQGTRLTVV.

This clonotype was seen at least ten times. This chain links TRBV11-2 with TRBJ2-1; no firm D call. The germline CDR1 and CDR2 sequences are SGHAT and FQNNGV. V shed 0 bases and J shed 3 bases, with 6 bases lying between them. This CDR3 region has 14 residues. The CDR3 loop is CASSLDKGYNEQFF. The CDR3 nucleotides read TGTGCCAGCAGCTTAGATAAGGGCTACAATGAGCAGTTCTTC.

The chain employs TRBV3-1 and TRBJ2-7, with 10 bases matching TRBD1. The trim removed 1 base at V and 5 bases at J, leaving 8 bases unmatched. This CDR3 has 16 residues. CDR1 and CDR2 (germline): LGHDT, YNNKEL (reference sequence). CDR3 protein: CASSQGRRTGGNEQYF. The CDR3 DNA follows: TGTGCCAGCAGCCAAGGAAGGCGGACAGGGGGAAACGAGCAGTACTTC.

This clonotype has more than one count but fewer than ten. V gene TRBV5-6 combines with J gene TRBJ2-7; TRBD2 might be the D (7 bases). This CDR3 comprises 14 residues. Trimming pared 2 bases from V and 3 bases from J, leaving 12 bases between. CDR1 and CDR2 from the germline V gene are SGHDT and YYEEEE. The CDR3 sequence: CASSFGAGHYEQYF. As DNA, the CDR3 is TGTGCCAGCAGCTTTGGAGCGGGACACTACGAGCAGTACTTC.

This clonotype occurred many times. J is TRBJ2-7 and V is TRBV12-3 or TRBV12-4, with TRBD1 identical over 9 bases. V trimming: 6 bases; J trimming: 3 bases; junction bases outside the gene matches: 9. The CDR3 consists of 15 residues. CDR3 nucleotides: TGTGCCAGCAGCCGAACGGGACAGGGAGGCTACGAGCAGTACTTC. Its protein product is CASSRTGQGGYEQYF.

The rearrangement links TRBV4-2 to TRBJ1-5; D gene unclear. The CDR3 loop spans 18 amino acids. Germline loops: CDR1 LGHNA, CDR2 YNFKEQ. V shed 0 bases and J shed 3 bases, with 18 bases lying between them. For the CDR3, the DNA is TGTGCCAGCAGCCAAGATTACTTGTCAAACTTACTCAATCAGCCCCAGCATTTT. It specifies CASSQDYLSNLLNQPQHF.

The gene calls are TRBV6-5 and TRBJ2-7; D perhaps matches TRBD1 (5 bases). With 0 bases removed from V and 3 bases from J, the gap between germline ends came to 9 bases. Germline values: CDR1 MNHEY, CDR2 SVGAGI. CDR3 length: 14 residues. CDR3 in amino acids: CASSYSIRDYEQYF. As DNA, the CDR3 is TGTGCCAGCAGTTACTCGATCAGGGACTACGAGCAGTACTTC.

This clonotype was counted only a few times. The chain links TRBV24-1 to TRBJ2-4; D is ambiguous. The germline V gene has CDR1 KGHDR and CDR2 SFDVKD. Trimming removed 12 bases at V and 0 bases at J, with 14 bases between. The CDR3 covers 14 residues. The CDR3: CAGDPGIAKNIQYF. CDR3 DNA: TGTGCCGGAGACCCCGGAATAGCCAAAAACATTCAGTACTTC.

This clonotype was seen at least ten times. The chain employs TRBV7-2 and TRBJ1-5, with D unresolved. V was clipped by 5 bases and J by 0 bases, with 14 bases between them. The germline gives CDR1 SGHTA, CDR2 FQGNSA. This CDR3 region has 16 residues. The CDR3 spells CASSPMGPLSNQPQHF. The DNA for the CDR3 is TGTGCCAGCAGCCCTATGGGCCCGCTTAGCAATCAGCCCCAGCATTTT.

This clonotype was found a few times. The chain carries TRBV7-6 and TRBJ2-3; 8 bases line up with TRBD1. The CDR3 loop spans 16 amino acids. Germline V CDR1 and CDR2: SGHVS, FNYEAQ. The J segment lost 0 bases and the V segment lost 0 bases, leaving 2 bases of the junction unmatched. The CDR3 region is CASSLATGGSTDTQYF. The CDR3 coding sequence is TGTGCCAGCAGCTTAGCTACAGGGGGGAGCACAGATACGCAGTATTTT.

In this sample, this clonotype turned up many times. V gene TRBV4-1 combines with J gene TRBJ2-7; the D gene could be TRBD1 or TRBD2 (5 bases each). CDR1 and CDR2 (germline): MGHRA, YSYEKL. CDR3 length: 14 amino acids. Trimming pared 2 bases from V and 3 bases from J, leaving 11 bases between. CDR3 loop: CASSQRDGNYEQYF. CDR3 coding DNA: TGCGCCAGCAGCCAAAGGGACGGAAACTACGAGCAGTACTTC.

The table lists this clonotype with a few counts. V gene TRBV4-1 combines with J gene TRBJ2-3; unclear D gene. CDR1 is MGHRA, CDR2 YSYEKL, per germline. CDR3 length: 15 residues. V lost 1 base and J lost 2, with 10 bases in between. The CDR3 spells CASSQGGRLTDTQYF. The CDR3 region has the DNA TGCGCCAGCAGCCAAGGAGGCAGACTCACAGATACGCAGTATTTT.

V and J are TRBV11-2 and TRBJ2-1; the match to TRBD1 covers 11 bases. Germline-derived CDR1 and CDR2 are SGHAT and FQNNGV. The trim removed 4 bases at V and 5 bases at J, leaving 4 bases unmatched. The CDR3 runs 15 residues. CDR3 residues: CASSWGDRGNNEQFF. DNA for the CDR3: TGTGCCAGCAGCTGGGGGGACAGGGGGAACAATGAGCAGTTCTTC.

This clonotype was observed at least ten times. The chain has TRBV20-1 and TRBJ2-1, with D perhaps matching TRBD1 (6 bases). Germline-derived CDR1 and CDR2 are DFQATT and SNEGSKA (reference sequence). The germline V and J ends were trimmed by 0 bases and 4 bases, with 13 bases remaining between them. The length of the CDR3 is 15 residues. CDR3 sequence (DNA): TGCAGTGCTAGAGATCTGGCTAGGGGGTACAATGAGCAGTTCTTC. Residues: CSARDLARGYNEQFF.